A selection of T cell receptor beta chains follows, all from one sample in a study of shared clonotypes between healthy human individuals. TCRdb keeps only in-frame clones here, not all; method: immunoSEQ multiplex PCR. The table shows hundreds of thousands of clones, with about 80% occurring only once. The sample taken for sequencing was memory CD4+ T cells sorted from blood. Every receptor here comes from a woman in her twenties or thirties in good health. Both conserved end residues are part of each CDR3. A D gene is named only where the DNA matches it firmly. Expanded clones are given a class, and other clones once, few, many or no size at all.

j_call d_call v_call clone_size cdr3_length cdr3_aa cdr3_nt
TRBJ2-7 - TRBV10-1 - 12 CASSDSSYEQYF TGCGCCAGCAGTGACAGCTCCTACGAGCAGTACTTC
TRBJ2-3 TRBD2 TRBV7-2 - 15 CASSLQAGGRDTQYF TGTGCCAGCAGCTTACAAGCGGGAGGTAGGGATACGCAGTATTTT
TRBJ2-7 TRBD1 TRBV9 - 15 CASSVTGQGAFEQYF TGTGCCAGCAGCGTAACAGGACAGGGGGCTTTCGAGCAGTACTTC
TRBJ2-1 - TRBV28 - 14 CASTLRSRRKKQFF TGTGCCAGCACCCTGAGGTCGCGGAGGAAAAAGCAGTTCTTC
TRBJ1-5 - TRBV19 once 13 CASRDQRDQPQHF TGTGCCAGCCGAGACCAAAGGGATCAGCCCCAGCATTTT
TRBJ1-2 - TRBV28 - 14 CASSRHRVSYGYTF TGTGCCAGCAGTCGGCACAGGGTTAGCTATGGCTACACCTTC
TRBJ2-5 TRBD1 TRBV2 - 16 CASKGWGQGAGETQYF TGTGCCAGCAAGGGTTGGGGGCAGGGGGCCGGAGAGACCCAGTACTTC
TRBJ2-7 TRBD1 TRBV27 few 13 CASSRDRGYEQYF TGTGCCAGCAGCCGGGACAGGGGTTACGAGCAGTACTTC
TRBJ2-3 - TRBV20-1 - 11 CSARSRNTQYF TGCAGTGCTAGATCCAGGAATACGCAGTATTTT
TRBJ2-5 - TRBV19 - 14 CASSIAGSGETQYF TGTGCCAGTAGTATAGCGGGATCGGGAGAGACCCAGTACTTC
TRBJ1-4 TRBD1 TRBV6-5 - 12 CASRGTAEKLFF TGTGCCAGCAGGGGGACAGCCGAAAAACTGTTTTTT
TRBJ1-5 - TRBV27 - 8 CAHLTWNF TGTGCCCACCTAACGTGGAATTTT
TRBJ1-1 - TRBV5-1 - 15 CASSLAGWMNTEAFF TGCGCCAGCAGCTTGGCCGGGTGGATGAACACTGAAGCTTTCTTT
TRBJ2-5 - TRBV10-1 - 15 CASTSTPTITETQYF TGCGCCAGCACCTCCACCCCGACAATAACGGAGACCCAGTACTTC
TRBJ2-1 TRBD2 TRBV2 few 14 CASSGLATYNEQFF TGTGCCAGCAGCGGACTAGCGACCTACAATGAGCAGTTCTTC
TRBJ2-2 TRBD1 TRBV19 - 16 CASSHRTGAVNGELFF TGTGCCAGTAGTCATCGGACAGGGGCCGTCAACGGGGAGCTGTTTTTT
TRBJ2-3 - TRBV30 - 11 CAWSRTDTQYF TGTGCCTGGAGTAGAACAGATACGCAGTATTTT
TRBJ2-5 - TRBV9 - 14 CASSVDAGRETQYF TGTGCCAGCAGCGTAGATGCAGGTAGAGAGACCCAGTACTTC
TRBJ1-1 TRBD1 TRBV5-1 once 14 CASSSAGGSTEAFF TGCGCCAGCAGCTCAGCAGGGGGAAGCACTGAAGCTTTCTTT
TRBJ2-1 TRBD2 TRBV7-9 - 17 CASSLASLAGDGSEQFF TGTGCCAGCAGCTTAGCCTCTCTAGCGGGAGATGGAAGTGAGCAGTTCTTC
TRBJ2-3 - TRBV6-6 - 11 CASSTTDTQYF TGTGCCAGCAGTACGACAGATACGCAGTATTTT
TRBJ2-2 - TRBV11-3 - 14 CASSFQEGTGELFF TGTGCCAGCAGCTTTCAGGAGGGCACCGGGGAGCTGTTTTTT
TRBJ2-3 TRBD2 TRBV11-3 many 16 CASSLGTSAWGDTQYF TGTGCCAGCAGCTTAGGGACTAGCGCCTGGGGAGATACGCAGTATTTT
TRBJ2-7 - TRBV27 - 11 CASSNRVGQYF TGTGCCAGCAGCAACAGGGTTGGGCAGTACTTC
TRBJ1-4 TRBD1 TRBV10-2 - 14 CASSSGQFREKLFF TGCGCCAGCAGCTCGGGACAGTTTAGGGAAAAACTGTTTTTT
TRBJ2-5 - TRBV29-1 - 13 CSVEDLPGETQYF TGCAGCGTTGAAGATCTTCCGGGGGAGACCCAGTACTTC
TRBJ2-7 TRBD1 TRBV5-1 - 13 CASSGDSSYEQYF TGCGCCAGCAGCGGGGACAGCTCCTACGAGCAGTACTTC
TRBJ1-4 TRBD1 TRBV4-2 few 15 CASSQADRDRGLLFF TGTGCCAGCAGCCAAGCCGACCGGGACAGGGGATTACTGTTTTTT
TRBJ2-7 - TRBV5-1 - 15 CASSAGPDNNYEQYF TGCGCCAGCAGCGCGGGACCAGACAATAACTACGAGCAGTACTTC
TRBJ2-7 - TRBV6-5 once 13 CASRTTGPYEQYF TGTGCCAGCAGAACGACAGGACCCTACGAGCAGTACTTC
TRBJ2-1 - TRBV5-1 - 15 CATAITSLSYNEQFF TGCGCCACCGCCATAACTAGCTTGTCCTACAATGAGCAGTTCTTC
TRBJ2-6 TRBD2 TRBV14 once 19 CASSQGVLAGGPGANVLTF TGTGCCAGCAGCCAAGGGGTACTAGCGGGAGGGCCTGGGGCCAACGTCCTGACTTTC
TRBJ2-6 - TRBV28 - 15 CASSLRGSGANVLTF TGTGCCAGCAGTTTAAGGGGTAGTGGGGCCAACGTCCTGACTTTC
TRBJ2-7 - TRBV29-1 - 15 CSVEGPAGGTYEQYF TGCAGCGTTGAGGGCCCGGCCGGGGGTACCTACGAGCAGTACTTC
TRBJ2-1 TRBD2 TRBV7-9 few 16 CASSLELAGGRGEQFF TGTGCCAGCAGCTTAGAACTAGCGGGAGGGAGGGGTGAGCAGTTCTTC
TRBJ2-5 TRBD1 TRBV11-2 - 14 CASSLNAGGETQYF TGTGCCAGCAGCTTAAACGCAGGGGGAGAGACCCAGTACTTC
TRBJ2-1 TRBD2 TRBV19 - 18 CASSIAGLAGGLYNEQFF TGTGCCAGTAGTATAGCGGGGCTAGCGGGGGGATTATACAATGAGCAGTTCTTC
TRBJ2-7 - TRBV18 - 14 CASSPRGPPYEQYF TGTGCCAGCTCACCAAGAGGGCCCCCCTACGAGCAGTACTTC
TRBJ2-2 TRBD2 TRBV10-3 - 15 CAILREAGNTGELFF TGTGCCATTTTACGGGAGGCTGGTAACACCGGGGAGCTGTTTTTT
TRBJ2-5 - TRBV28 - 13 CASSPLVPETQYF TGTGCCAGCAGTCCACTAGTTCCAGAGACCCAGTACTTC
TRBJ1-4 - TRBV28 - 15 CASSPSGYRDEKLFF TGTGCCAGCAGTCCATCCGGCTACAGGGATGAAAAACTGTTTTTT
TRBJ1-2 - TRBV19 once 14 CASSISRSNYGYTF TGTGCCAGTAGTATCTCCAGATCTAACTATGGCTACACCTTC
TRBJ2-6 - TRBV18 - 18 CASSTEVHLQSRANVLTF TGTGCCAGCTCAACTGAAGTACATTTACAAAGTCGGGCCAACGTCCTGACTTTC
TRBJ2-1 TRBD2 TRBV11-3 - 16 CASSRFSSGGLDEQFF TGTGCCAGCAGCCGCTTTTCTAGCGGGGGGCTCGATGAGCAGTTCTTC
TRBJ2-1 TRBD1 TRBV28 - 18 CASSPYDPTGGSYNEQFF TGTGCCAGCAGCCCCTATGATCCGACAGGGGGGTCCTACAATGAGCAGTTCTTC